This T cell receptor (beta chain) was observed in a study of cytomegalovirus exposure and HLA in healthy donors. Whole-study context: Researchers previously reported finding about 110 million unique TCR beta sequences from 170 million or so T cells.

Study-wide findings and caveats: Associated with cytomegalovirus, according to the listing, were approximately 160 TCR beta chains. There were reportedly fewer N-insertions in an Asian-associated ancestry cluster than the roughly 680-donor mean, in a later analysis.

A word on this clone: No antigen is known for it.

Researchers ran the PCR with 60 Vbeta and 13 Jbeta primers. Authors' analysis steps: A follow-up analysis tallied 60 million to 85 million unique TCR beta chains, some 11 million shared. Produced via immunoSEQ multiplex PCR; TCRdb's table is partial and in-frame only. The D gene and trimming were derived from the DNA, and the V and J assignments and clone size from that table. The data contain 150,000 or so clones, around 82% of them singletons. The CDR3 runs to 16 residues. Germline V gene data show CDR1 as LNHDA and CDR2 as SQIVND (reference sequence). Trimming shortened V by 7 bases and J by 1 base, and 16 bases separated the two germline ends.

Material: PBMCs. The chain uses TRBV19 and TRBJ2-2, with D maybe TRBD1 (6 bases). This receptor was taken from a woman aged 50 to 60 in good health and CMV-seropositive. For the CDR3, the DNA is TGTGCCAGTAATACCCCCGGACAGAAGAACACCGGGGAGCTGTTTTTT. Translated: CASNTPGQKNTGELFF.